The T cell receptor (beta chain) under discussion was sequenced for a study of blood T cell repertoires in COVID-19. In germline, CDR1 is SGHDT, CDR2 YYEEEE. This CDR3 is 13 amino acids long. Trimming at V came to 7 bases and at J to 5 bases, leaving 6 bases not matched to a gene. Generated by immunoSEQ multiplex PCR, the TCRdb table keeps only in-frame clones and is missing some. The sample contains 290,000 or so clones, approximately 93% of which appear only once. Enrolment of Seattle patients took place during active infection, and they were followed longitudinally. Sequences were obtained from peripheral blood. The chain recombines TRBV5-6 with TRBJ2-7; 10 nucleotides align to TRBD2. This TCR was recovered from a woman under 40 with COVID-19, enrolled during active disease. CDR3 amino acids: CASFLAGDDEQYF. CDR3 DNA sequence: TGTGCCAGCTTTCTAGCGGGAGACGACGAGCAGTACTTC. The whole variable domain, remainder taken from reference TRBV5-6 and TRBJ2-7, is DAGVTQSPTHLIKTRGQQVTLRCSPKSGHDTVSWYQQALGQGPQFIFQYYEEEERQRGNFPDRFSGHQFPNYSSELNVNALLLGDSALYLCASFLAGDDEQYFGPGTRLTVT.